This T cell receptor beta chain was recorded in a study of shared clonotypes between healthy human individuals. The wider study: Each donor contributed plates that comprised three CD4 naive, three CD4 memory, two CD8 naive and one CD8 memory.

The method was immunoSEQ multiplex PCR; TCRdb's version includes in-frame clones alone and lacks a portion of them. The data hold some 2,000,000 clones, with about 95% observed a single time. Trimming shortened V by 5 bases and J by 3 bases, and 13 bases separated the two germline ends. The germline CDR1 and CDR2 sequences are SGHVS and FQNEAQ. CDR3 length equals 14 residues. Concerning this clone: Antigen: not known.

As defined, naive CD8 cells were CD45RO-negative and positively selected for CCR7, with terminally differentiated effector memory CD45RA+ cells excluded. Findings of the study overall: Clonotype sharing among donors likely depends on sequencing depth.

The sequenced sample was naive CD8+ T cells sorted from blood. The chain employs TRBV7-8 and TRBJ2-5; D tentatively fits TRBD1 or TRBD2 (5 bases each). This TCR was sampled from a man aged 18 to 29 in good health. The CDR3 loop reads CASSADGAEETQYF. As DNA, the CDR3 is TGTGCCAGCAGCGCCGACGGGGCGGAAGAGACCCAGTACTTC. The whole variable domain, remainder taken from reference TRBV7-8 and TRBJ2-5, is GAGVSQSPRYKVAKRGQDVALRCDPISGHVSLFWYQQALGQGPEFLTYFQNEAQLDKSGLPSDRFFAERPEGSVSTLKIQRTQQEDSAVYLCASSADGAEETQYFGPGTRLLVL.